The 8 T cell receptor beta chains below all came from one sample that was sequenced in a study of response to subunit inactivated influenza vaccine (dated by TCRdb to 2016 to 2018). Libraries came from RT-PCR. TCRdb shows the sequencer as Illumina HiSeq 2500. TCRdb took the public reads, trimmed them with fastp at Q25, ran MiXCR for clone calling and kept in-frame beta chains. All rows with the same CDR3 protein become a single entry with the most common DNA and genes. A total of under 800,000 distinct CDR3 sequences appear in this sample, roughly 14% of them only once. Together, the top ten hold approximately 7% of the sample. The sequenced sample was PBMCs from blood, obtained 14 to 15 days before vaccination. These receptors all stem from a man aged 50 to 60 who received an inactivated influenza vaccine. Donor details come from another sample of the same person, matched by shared clones.

This clonotype was counted a few times. V gene TRBV6-1 combines with J gene TRBJ2-7; D possibly corresponds to TRBD1 (6 bases). There are 14 residues in the CDR3. The ends were cut back, 3 bases at V and 3 bases at J, with 12 bases in the middle. CDR1 and CDR2 from the germline V gene are MNHNS and SASEGT. CDR3 loop: CASSDPGTLYEQYF. The CDR3 DNA follows: TGTGCCAGCAGTGACCCCGGGACACTCTACGAGCAGTACTTC.

This clonotype was counted only a few times. This rearrangement joins TRBV28 to TRBJ2-1; 10 nucleotides align to TRBD1. Unmatched junction bases numbered 5, after V lost 3 bases and J lost 0 bases. Per germline, CDR1 MDHEN and CDR2 SYDVKM. The CDR3 spans 17 residues. This CDR3 reads CASSLPGQGPSYNEQFF. The CDR3 coding sequence is TGTGCCAGCAGTTTGCCGGGACAGGGGCCCTCCTACAATGAGCAGTTCTTC. Combining the CDR3 with reference TRBV28 and TRBJ2-1 gives the whole variable domain DVKVTQSSRYLVKRTGEKVFLECVQDMDHENMFWYRQDPGLGLRLIYFSYDVKMKEKGDIPEGYSVSREKKERFSLILESASTNQTSMYLCASSLPGQGPSYNEQFFGPGTRLTVL.

This clonotype has just a few counts. This chain links TRBV5-6 with TRBJ1-2; TRBD1 might be the D (5 bases). CDR1 and CDR2 (germline): SGHDT, YYEEEE. This CDR3 is built from 13 residues. V was cut by 4 bases and J by 5 bases, with 12 bases left in between. The CDR3 region has the DNA TGTGCCAGCAGCGACTCGGGGGGGTATGGCTACACCTTC. Amino acid sequence: CASSDSGGYGYTF. The entire variable domain, with the rest obtained from reference TRBV5-6 and TRBJ1-2, is as follows: DAGVTQSPTHLIKTRGQQVTLRCSPKSGHDTVSWYQQALGQGPQFIFQYYEEEERQRGNFPDRFSGHQFPNYSSELNVNALLLGDSALYLCASSDSGGYGYTFGSGTRLTVV.

This sequence joins TRBV20-1 and TRBJ1-2, with TRBD1 matching 7 bases. The CDR3 length is 13 residues. V dropped 3 bases and J dropped 0; count of bases not matched to a gene: 1. Per the germline V gene, CDR1 is DFQATT and CDR2 is SNEGSKA (reference sequence). The CDR3 sequence is CSARDRPNYGYTF. For the CDR3, the DNA is TGCAGTGCTAGGGACAGGCCTAACTATGGCTACACCTTC.

The chain employs TRBV11-3 and TRBJ2-2; TRBD1 agrees at 8 bases. Germline V CDR1 and CDR2: SGHNT, YENEEA. This CDR3 is built from 16 residues. The trim removed 5 bases at V and 6 bases at J, leaving 11 bases unmatched. CDR3 nucleotides: TGTGCCAGCAGCGGGTGGACAGGGACTGGATCCGGGGAGCTGTTTTTT. Protein: CASSGWTGTGSGELFF.

The chain uses TRBV7-2 and TRBJ1-2; the match to TRBD1 covers 9 bases. V lost 8 bases, J lost 7 bases, and 14 bases stayed unmatched. The CDR3 length is 15 residues. The V gene's germline CDR1 is SGHTA and CDR2 FQGNSA. This CDR3 is CASGLKLGQGFGYTF. In DNA, the CDR3 is TGTGCCAGCGGGCTGAAACTTGGACAGGGGTTTGGCTACACCTTC.

This clonotype has a count of ten or more. The V and J genes are TRBV4-2 and TRBJ2-3, with a possible D match to TRBD2 (6 bases). This CDR3 has 13 amino acids. The germline V gene has CDR1 LGHNA and CDR2 YNFKEQ. The V and J ends lost 3 bases and 5 bases respectively, with 9 bases between them. In DNA form, the CDR3 reads TGTGCCAGCAGCCAGGGTAGCGGAGATACGCAGTATTTT. Protein product: CASSQGSGDTQYF.

This clonotype was seen more than once but under ten times. The V gene is TRBV4-2, the J gene TRBJ1-4; TRBD1 might be the D (5 bases). This CDR3 is 18 amino acids long. V was trimmed by 4 bases and J by 5 bases, leaving 23 bases between them. Looked up from germline, CDR1 is LGHNA and CDR2 is YNFKEQ. CDR3 nucleotides: TGTGCCAGCAGCCCCCTGGGGGACGTCGGCCGAACGAATGAAAAACTGTTTTTT. It encodes CASSPLGDVGRTNEKLFF.